This T cell receptor (beta chain) was sequenced during a study of T cells expressing NK-cell markers. Study in general: Beta-chain profiling covered CD3+CD56+NKG2C+, CD3+CD56+NKG2C- and CD3+CD56-NKG2C+ sorted subsets.

TCRdb processed the 5' RACE reads again and assigns one entry to each CDR3 protein, with no DNA. This sample's table reports approximately 550,000 distinct CDR3 sequences. The CDR3 has 18 amino acids. The material sequenced was blood T cells: a sorted CD56 or NKG2C T cell subset, CD4+ or CD8+ T cells, or bulk PBMC T cells (not recorded which). The origin of this receptor is a man between 18 and 35 years old in good health. The V call is TRBV12-3 or TRBV12-4, the J call TRBJ2-2; the D gene TCRdb calls, TRBD1, cannot be checked with no DNA. The CDR3 is CASSSILPRTAHTGELFF.